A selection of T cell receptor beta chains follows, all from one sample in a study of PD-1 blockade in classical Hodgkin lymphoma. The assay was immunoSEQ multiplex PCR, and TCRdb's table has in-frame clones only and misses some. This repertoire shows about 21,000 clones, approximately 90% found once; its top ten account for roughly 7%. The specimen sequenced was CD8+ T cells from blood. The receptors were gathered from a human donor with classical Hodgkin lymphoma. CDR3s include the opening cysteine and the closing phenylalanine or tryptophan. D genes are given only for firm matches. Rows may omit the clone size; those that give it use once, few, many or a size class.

CDR3nt: TGTGCCAGCAGCATGAGAGGGACAGGGACTTCCTACGAGCAGTACTTC
CDR3aa: CASSMRGTGTSYEQYF
d_gene: TRBD1
abundance: -
j_gene: TRBJ2-7
v_gene: TRBV7-2

CDR3nt: TGTGCCAGCAGTTACGACAGGACATTGAACACTGAAGCTTTCTTT
CDR3aa: CASSYDRTLNTEAFF
d_gene: -
abundance: -
j_gene: TRBJ1-1
v_gene: TRBV6-5

CDR3nt: TGTGCCAGCAGTTTCACTAGGGACAGGGGTTTCGACGAGCAGTACTTC
CDR3aa: CASSFTRDRGFDEQYF
d_gene: TRBD1
abundance: -
j_gene: TRBJ2-7
v_gene: TRBV6-5

CDR3nt: TGTGCCAGCAGCCAAAGCGCGGGTACCACGAATGAGCAGTTCTTC
CDR3aa: CASSQSAGTTNEQFF
d_gene: -
abundance: -
j_gene: TRBJ2-1
v_gene: TRBV7-3

CDR3nt: TGTGCCAGCAGCGAGGGACCCCTCTACGAGCAGTACTTC
CDR3aa: CASSEGPLYEQYF
d_gene: -
abundance: -
j_gene: TRBJ2-7
v_gene: TRBV13

CDR3nt: TGTGCCATCAGTGAGTCGGGGGGAAAACTGTTTTTT
CDR3aa: CAISESGGKLFF
d_gene: -
abundance: -
j_gene: TRBJ1-4
v_gene: TRBV10-3

CDR3nt: TGTGCCAGCAGCTCGGGGGGACTAGCGATTGACAATGAGCAGTTCTTC
CDR3aa: CASSSGGLAIDNEQFF
d_gene: TRBD2
abundance: -
j_gene: TRBJ2-1
v_gene: TRBV7-9

CDR3nt: TGTGCCAGCAGGCGGATGATTGGGCTCGGTATATCTTTCAGCCCCCAGCATTTT
CDR3aa: CASRRMIGLGISFSPQHF
d_gene: -
abundance: -
j_gene: TRBJ1-5
v_gene: TRBV27

CDR3nt: TGTGCCAGCAGTTTATCTACAATCAATGAGCAGTTCTTC
CDR3aa: CASSLSTINEQFF
d_gene: -
abundance: -
j_gene: TRBJ2-1
v_gene: TRBV27

CDR3nt: TGTGCCAGCAGAATGACAGGGATGCATGGCTACACCTTC
CDR3aa: CASRMTGMHGYTF
d_gene: TRBD1
abundance: once
j_gene: TRBJ1-2
v_gene: TRBV5-4

CDR3nt: TGTGCCAGCAGCCAGATTGACTGGTCCATCACAGATACGCAGTATTTT
CDR3aa: CASSQIDWSITDTQYF
d_gene: -
abundance: -
j_gene: TRBJ2-3
v_gene: TRBV5-4

CDR3nt: TGTGCCAGCAGCTCTGAGCTCGTGGGCTACGAGCAGTACTTC
CDR3aa: CASSSELVGYEQYF
d_gene: -
abundance: -
j_gene: TRBJ2-7
v_gene: TRBV7-9

CDR3nt: TGTGCCAGCAGCTTTCTGACAGGGAACACTGAAGCTTTCTTT
CDR3aa: CASSFLTGNTEAFF
d_gene: -
abundance: -
j_gene: TRBJ1-1
v_gene: TRBV7-9

CDR3nt: TGTGCCAGCAGTGATCGGGGGGGGGCGAATACGCAGTATTTT
CDR3aa: CASSDRGGANTQYF
d_gene: TRBD2
abundance: -
j_gene: TRBJ2-3
v_gene: TRBV6-1

CDR3nt: TGTGCCAGCAGTGTAGCGGGAGGCTACAATGAGCAGTTCTTC
CDR3aa: CASSVAGGYNEQFF
d_gene: TRBD2
abundance: -
j_gene: TRBJ2-1
v_gene: TRBV25-1

CDR3nt: TGTGCCAGCAGCTGGCCAGGGGATACGCAGTATTTT
CDR3aa: CASSWPGDTQYF
d_gene: -
abundance: -
j_gene: TRBJ2-3
v_gene: TRBV5-6

CDR3nt: TGTGCCAGCAGCTCCAGGGGGAAGGTGTACACTGAAGCTTTCTTT
CDR3aa: CASSSRGKVYTEAFF
d_gene: TRBD1
abundance: once
j_gene: TRBJ1-1
v_gene: TRBV11-2

CDR3nt: TGTGCCAGCAGTTTCACCCTCCCGGGAGTGGATACGCAGTATTTT
CDR3aa: CASSFTLPGVDTQYF
d_gene: -
abundance: -
j_gene: TRBJ2-3
v_gene: TRBV28

CDR3nt: TGTGCCAGCAGCTTAGTGGGGAGTTCCTACGAGCAGTACTTC
CDR3aa: CASSLVGSSYEQYF
d_gene: -
abundance: -
j_gene: TRBJ2-7
v_gene: TRBV7-9

CDR3nt: TGCGCCAGCAGCCTGCGGGGGGGGCCCTATGGCTACACCTTC
CDR3aa: CASSLRGGPYGYTF
d_gene: -
abundance: -
j_gene: TRBJ1-2
v_gene: TRBV4-3

CDR3nt: TGTGCCAGCAGTTTAGTAGGGGGAGGCCACAATGAGCAGTTCTTC
CDR3aa: CASSLVGGGHNEQFF
d_gene: -
abundance: -
j_gene: TRBJ2-1
v_gene: TRBV27

CDR3nt: TGCGCCAGCAGCCCCAGGGGGACTGAAGCTTTCTTT
CDR3aa: CASSPRGTEAFF
d_gene: TRBD1
abundance: -
j_gene: TRBJ1-1
v_gene: TRBV5-1

CDR3nt: TGTGCCAGCAGCTTAGGCCCGTTGGCAGCCAGCTACGAGCAGTACTTC
CDR3aa: CASSLGPLAASYEQYF
d_gene: -
abundance: -
j_gene: TRBJ2-7
v_gene: TRBV7-6

CDR3nt: TGTGCCAGCAGGACCATTGGCGGGGGGAACACTGAAGCTTTCTTT
CDR3aa: CASRTIGGGNTEAFF
d_gene: -
abundance: -
j_gene: TRBJ1-1
v_gene: TRBV27

CDR3nt: TGTGCCAGCAGCTTGGCCGGGCAGGGGGTCAATCAGCCCCAGCATTTT
CDR3aa: CASSLAGQGVNQPQHF
d_gene: TRBD1
abundance: -
j_gene: TRBJ1-5
v_gene: TRBV5-7

CDR3nt: TGCGCCAGCAGCCATATGGGTCGACCCAATGAGCAGTTCTTC
CDR3aa: CASSHMGRPNEQFF
d_gene: -
abundance: -
j_gene: TRBJ2-1
v_gene: TRBV4-3

CDR3nt: TGTGCCAGCAGTTACGCAGGAGCCGGCGAGCAGTACTTC
CDR3aa: CASSYAGAGEQYF
d_gene: -
abundance: -
j_gene: TRBJ2-7
v_gene: TRBV6-5

CDR3nt: TGCAGCGTTGGGGTTTTTGACACTGATCCGGGGGAGCTGTTTTTT
CDR3aa: CSVGVFDTDPGELFF
d_gene: -
abundance: -
j_gene: TRBJ2-2
v_gene: TRBV29-1

CDR3nt: TGCGCCAGCAGCTTGGGTAGTAGTGCCTACGAGCAGTACTTC
CDR3aa: CASSLGSSAYEQYF
d_gene: -
abundance: -
j_gene: TRBJ2-7
v_gene: TRBV5-1

CDR3nt: TGCAGCGTCTCACTCCCGGGGCCCTACAATGAGCAGTTCTTC
CDR3aa: CSVSLPGPYNEQFF
d_gene: -
abundance: -
j_gene: TRBJ2-1
v_gene: TRBV29-1

CDR3nt: TGTGCCTCGGAAGTAAGCGGGTCCTACGAGCAGTACTTC
CDR3aa: CASEVSGSYEQYF
d_gene: -
abundance: -
j_gene: TRBJ2-7
v_gene: TRBV28

CDR3nt: TGTGCCAGCAGGGGCGGACTGGTGGGGTACGAGCAGTACTTC
CDR3aa: CASRGGLVGYEQYF
d_gene: -
abundance: -
j_gene: TRBJ2-7
v_gene: TRBV2

CDR3nt: TGTGCCACCAGCAGAGATCCCCTAGCGGAGCAGTTCTTC
CDR3aa: CATSRDPLAEQFF
d_gene: -
abundance: -
j_gene: TRBJ2-1
v_gene: TRBV15

CDR3nt: TGTGCCAGCAGTTACCCGACAGTGAACTATGGCTACACCTTC
CDR3aa: CASSYPTVNYGYTF
d_gene: -
abundance: few
j_gene: TRBJ1-2
v_gene: TRBV6-6

CDR3nt: TGTGCCAGCAGTTTACGGGGGGCTAATGAAAAACTGTTTTTT
CDR3aa: CASSLRGANEKLFF
d_gene: -
abundance: -
j_gene: TRBJ1-4
v_gene: TRBV28

CDR3nt: TGTGCCAGTAGTATAGACGGAAGGGGGAATCAGCCCCAGCATTTT
CDR3aa: CASSIDGRGNQPQHF
d_gene: -
abundance: -
j_gene: TRBJ1-5
v_gene: TRBV19

CDR3nt: TGTGCCAGCAGTCCCAGCCTCTCTGGGGCCAACGTCCTGACTTTC
CDR3aa: CASSPSLSGANVLTF
d_gene: -
abundance: -
j_gene: TRBJ2-6
v_gene: TRBV6-5

CDR3nt: TGTGCCATCAGTGCAGGGTGGGAAGGCTACACCTTC
CDR3aa: CAISAGWEGYTF
d_gene: -
abundance: -
j_gene: TRBJ1-2
v_gene: TRBV10-3

CDR3nt: TGTGCCAGCAGTACGTCACTAGCGGGAGCCTACGAGCAGTACTTC
CDR3aa: CASSTSLAGAYEQYF
d_gene: TRBD2
abundance: -
j_gene: TRBJ2-7
v_gene: TRBV27

CDR3nt: TGTGCCAGCAGCCTGTCTAGCGGGAAAGGGAATACGCAGTATTTT
CDR3aa: CASSLSSGKGNTQYF
d_gene: TRBD2
abundance: -
j_gene: TRBJ2-3
v_gene: TRBV27

CDR3nt: TGTGCCAGCAGCCAGGGGACTAGTTACAATGAGCAGTTCTTC
CDR3aa: CASSQGTSYNEQFF
d_gene: TRBD2
abundance: -
j_gene: TRBJ2-1
v_gene: TRBV5-6

CDR3nt: TGTGCGGGGGCACCTCCCTACAATGAGCAGTTCTTC
CDR3aa: CAGAPPYNEQFF
d_gene: -
abundance: -
j_gene: TRBJ2-1
v_gene: TRBV7-9

CDR3nt: TGTGCCAGCAGCCCCGATTGGGGGGGCTTCACAGATACGCAGTATTTT
CDR3aa: CASSPDWGGFTDTQYF
d_gene: -
abundance: once
j_gene: TRBJ2-3
v_gene: TRBV7-9

CDR3nt: TGTGCCAGCAGCTTAGGACCAGCGGGACGCACCGGGGAGCTGTTTTTT
CDR3aa: CASSLGPAGRTGELFF
d_gene: TRBD2
abundance: -
j_gene: TRBJ2-2
v_gene: TRBV7-6

CDR3nt: TGTGCCAGTAGTATGAGAGGCACCCAGCCCCAGCATTTT
CDR3aa: CASSMRGTQPQHF
d_gene: -
abundance: -
j_gene: TRBJ1-5
v_gene: TRBV19

CDR3nt: TGTGCCAGCAGCCACCCGGGGGGGAGGAACACTGAAGCTTTCTTT
CDR3aa: CASSHPGGRNTEAFF
d_gene: -
abundance: -
j_gene: TRBJ1-1
v_gene: TRBV7-9

CDR3nt: TGTGCCAGCAGCCCCTCGCCAGGGTCTAACTATGGCTACACCTTC
CDR3aa: CASSPSPGSNYGYTF
d_gene: -
abundance: -
j_gene: TRBJ1-2
v_gene: TRBV9

CDR3nt: TGCAGCGTTGAAAGGGCAGACCCTCGCTTCTATGGCTACACCTTC
CDR3aa: CSVERADPRFYGYTF
d_gene: -
abundance: -
j_gene: TRBJ1-2
v_gene: TRBV29-1

CDR3nt: TGCGCCAGCAGCCAAGAAAGTAGCGGGGGGTCCTACGAGCAGTACTTC
CDR3aa: CASSQESSGGSYEQYF
d_gene: TRBD2
abundance: -
j_gene: TRBJ2-7
v_gene: TRBV4-1

CDR3nt: TGTGCCATTGGCGCCGGGGCCGCCAATGAGCAGTTCTTC
CDR3aa: CAIGAGAANEQFF
d_gene: -
abundance: -
j_gene: TRBJ2-1
v_gene: TRBV10-3

CDR3nt: TGTGCCAGCAGTTACAGCGGAAGTCGGGAGCTGTTTTTT
CDR3aa: CASSYSGSRELFF
d_gene: -
abundance: -
j_gene: TRBJ2-2
v_gene: TRBV27

CDR3nt: TGTGCCAGCAGCTTCGAATGGGGGAACTATGGCTACACCTTC
CDR3aa: CASSFEWGNYGYTF
d_gene: -
abundance: -
j_gene: TRBJ1-2
v_gene: TRBV7-2

CDR3nt: TGTGCCAGCAGGAGTGGAGGGAGGAGCAATGAGCAGTTCTTC
CDR3aa: CASRSGGRSNEQFF
d_gene: -
abundance: -
j_gene: TRBJ2-1
v_gene: TRBV28